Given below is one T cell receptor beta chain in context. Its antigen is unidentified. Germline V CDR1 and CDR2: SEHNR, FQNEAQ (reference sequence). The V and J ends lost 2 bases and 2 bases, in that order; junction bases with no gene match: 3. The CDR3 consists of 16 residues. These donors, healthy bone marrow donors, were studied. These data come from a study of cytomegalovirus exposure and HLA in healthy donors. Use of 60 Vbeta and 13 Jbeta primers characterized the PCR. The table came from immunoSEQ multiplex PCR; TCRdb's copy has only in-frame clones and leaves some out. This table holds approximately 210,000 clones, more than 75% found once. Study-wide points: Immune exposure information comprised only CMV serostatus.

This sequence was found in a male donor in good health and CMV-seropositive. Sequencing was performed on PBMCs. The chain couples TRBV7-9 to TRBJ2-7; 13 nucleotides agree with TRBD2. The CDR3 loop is CASSLTSGGGTYEQYF. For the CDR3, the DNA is TGTGCCAGCAGCTTAACTAGCGGGGGGGGAACCTACGAGCAGTACTTC.